One sample yielded the 9 T cell receptor beta chains listed below, sequenced in a study of long-term antiretroviral therapy in people with HIV. Running of the v3.0 immunoSEQ assay took place at survey level. The repertoire was sequenced with immunoSEQ multiplex PCR; TCRdb's copy has only in-frame clones and lacks some. Of more than 25,000 clones in the sample, about 90% were seen once. The material sequenced was unsorted PBMCs, taken 1.8 years after starting antiretroviral therapy. Receptor source: a woman younger than 30 with HIV.

The rearrangement links TRBV7-6 to TRBJ2-7; perhaps TRBD2 as D (5 bases). The germline V and J ends were trimmed by 4 bases and 6 bases, with 13 bases remaining between them. The CDR3 has 13 amino acids. Germline lookup yields CDR1 SGHVS and CDR2 FNYEAQ. CDR3 sequence reads: CASSSQIEGEQYF. The CDR3 DNA reads as TGTGCCAGCAGCTCTCAGATAGAGGGCGAGCAGTACTTC.

This chain links TRBV10-3 with TRBJ2-7, with TRBD2 identical over 12 bases. The V gene end was trimmed by 5 bases and the J gene end by 2 bases; junction bases not matched to a gene: 7. The CDR3 consists of 16 residues. Germline-derived CDR1 and CDR2 are ENHRY and SYGVKD. The CDR3 loop is CAISPTSGRTPYEQYF. Written as DNA, the CDR3 is TGTGCCATCAGTCCCACTAGCGGGAGGACTCCCTACGAGCAGTACTTC.

CDR3: CASSGQGTNEKLFF. For the CDR3, the DNA is TGTGCCAGCAGCGGACAGGGCACTAATGAAAAACTGTTTTTT. The chain recombines TRBV9 with TRBJ1-4, with 7 bases aligning to TRBD1. The CDR3 consists of 14 residues. V was pared by 3 bases and J by 2 bases, with 1 base of the junction left unmatched. The germline CDR1 and CDR2 sequences are SGDLS and YYNGEE.

The chain links TRBV7-9 to TRBJ2-1, with 8 nucleotides matching TRBD2. This CDR3 has 18 residues. The V segment lost 4 bases and the J segment 8 bases; nucleotides outside the gene matches: 19. Germline CDR1 is SEHNR and CDR2 is FQNEAQ (reference sequence). The CDR3 protein is CASSSLGGSGSSEHEQFF. In DNA form, the CDR3 reads TGTGCCAGCAGCTCCCTCGGAGGAAGCGGGAGTTCCGAACATGAGCAGTTCTTC. Using reference TRBV7-9 and TRBJ2-1 for the parts outside the CDR3, the full variable domain is DTGVSQNPRHKITKRGQNVTFRCDPISEHNRLYWYRQTLGQGPEFLTYFQNEAQLEKSRLLSDRFSAERPKGSFSTLEIQRTEQGDSAMYLCASSSLGGSGSSEHEQFFGPGTRLTVL.

The chain recombines TRBV25-1 with TRBJ2-7; D is undetermined. Trimming took off 3 bases at V and 2 bases at J, with 8 bases between the two ends. CDR1 MGHDK and CDR2 SYGVNS come from the germline V gene. The CDR3 sequence is 13 residues long. The chain's CDR3 is CASSDPRTYEQYF. CDR3 coding DNA: TGTGCCAGCAGTGACCCCAGGACCTACGAGCAGTACTTC.

The gene calls are TRBV7-8 and TRBJ2-1, with 7 bases aligning to TRBD2. V dropped 6 bases and J dropped 6; count of bases not matched to a gene: 11. This CDR3 is 15 amino acids long. Germline V gives CDR1 SGHVS, CDR2 FQNEAQ. The CDR3, as DNA: TGTGCCAGCAGTGGACCCAAGCGGGGCCTCAATGAGCAGTTCTTC. It yields the protein CASSGPKRGLNEQFF.

This chain joins TRBV27 and TRBJ2-7, with 7 nucleotides matching TRBD2. Germline V gene data show CDR1 as MNHEY and CDR2 as SMNVEV (reference sequence). The CDR3 is made up of 15 amino acids. The V gene end was trimmed by 5 bases and the J gene end by 6 bases; junction bases not matched to a gene: 13. The CDR3 sequence: CASSLSGTRSREQYF. In DNA, the CDR3 is TGTGCCAGCAGTCTAAGCGGGACTCGCAGTCGCGAGCAGTACTTC.

The V gene is TRBV9, the J gene TRBJ1-2; tentatively, D is TRBD1 (6 bases). Looked up from germline, CDR1 is SGDLS and CDR2 is YYNGEE. The ends were cut back, 3 bases at V and 2 bases at J, with 14 bases in the middle. This CDR3 is 15 amino acids long. CDR3 region: CASSANRALNYGYTF. The CDR3 nucleotides read TGTGCCAGCAGCGCCAACAGGGCACTAAACTATGGCTACACCTTC.

The chain combines TRBV6-1 with TRBJ2-1; 13 positions match TRBD2. The CDR3 contains 18 residues. Germline loops: CDR1 MNHNS, CDR2 SASEGT. V lost 2 bases, J lost 0 bases, and 4 bases stayed unmatched. CDR3 DNA: TGTGCCAGCAGTGAACGGACTAGCGGGAGTGTCTCCTACAATGAGCAGTTCTTC. This sequence encodes CASSERTSGSVSYNEQFF.